These 23 T cell receptor beta chains were sequenced from one sample in a study of shared clonotypes between healthy human individuals. Assay used: immunoSEQ multiplex PCR; TCRdb lists only in-frame clones, some missing. The profile shows about 460,000 clones, around 77% of them singletons. What was sequenced was PBMCs. These TCRs come from a middle-aged woman in good health. Some clones in this sample may be carry-over from other donors' samples.

On this clone: Other DNA sequences from this sample encode an identical CDR3 as well. This chain joins TRBV18 and TRBJ1-1, with D unresolved. This CDR3 comprises 13 residues. V was clipped by 2 bases and J by 5 bases, with 9 bases between them. Germline assignment: CDR1 KGHSH and CDR2 LQKENI. CDR3 loop: CASSPSPGTEAFF. The CDR3 DNA reads TGTGCCAGCTCACCATCCCCTGGGACTGAAGCTTTCTTT.

This clone was found a few times. The V and J genes are TRBV11-2 and TRBJ2-3; D gene unclear. The CDR3 extends over 12 amino acids. The ends were cut back, 4 bases at V and 7 bases at J, with 9 bases in the middle. Germline V gives CDR1 SGHAT, CDR2 FQNNGV. The chain's CDR3 is CASSSPGNTQYF. The DNA of the CDR3 is TGTGCCAGCAGCTCGCCAGGAAATACGCAGTATTTT.

The V call is TRBV18, the J call TRBJ2-6, with D perhaps TRBD2 (6 bases). The length of the CDR3 is 20 residues. Trimming cost V 0 bases and J 0 bases, with 18 bases left between them. Germline V lookup: CDR1 KGHSH, CDR2 LQKENI. This CDR3 is CASSPPGLGGASSGANVLTF. CDR3 DNA sequence: TGTGCCAGCTCACCACCGGGCCTCGGAGGGGCGAGCTCTGGGGCCAACGTCCTGACTTTC.

The chain has TRBV27 and TRBJ1-1; no clear D gene. V was cut by 6 bases and J by 0 bases, with 8 bases left in between. Germline loops: CDR1 MNHEY, CDR2 SMNVEV (reference sequence). This CDR3 contains 13 residues. As DNA, the CDR3 is TGTGCCAGCAGAGGAACAGTGAACACTGAAGCTTTCTTT. This gives the protein CASRGTVNTEAFF.

This rearrangement joins TRBV5-4 to TRBJ2-7, with TRBD2 matching 11 bases. The germline CDR1 and CDR2 sequences are SGHNT and YYREEE (reference sequence). The CDR3 extends over 15 amino acids. V lost 4 bases, J lost 4 bases, and 7 bases stayed unmatched. The CDR3: CASSAVAGGQYEQYF. CDR3 bases: TGTGCCAGCAGCGCAGTAGCGGGAGGGCAGTACGAGCAGTACTTC. Looking up the rest from reference TRBV5-4 and TRBJ2-7 gives the full variable domain: ETGVTQSPTHLIKTRGQQVTLRCSSQSGHNTVSWYQQALGQGPQFIFQYYREEENGRGNFPPRFSGLQFPNYSSELNVNALELDDSALYLCASSAVAGGQYEQYFGPGTRLTVT.

This clone was seen a handful of times. The rearrangement uses TRBV28 and TRBJ2-7, with 7 bases that match TRBD1. The CDR3 contains 15 residues. With V trimmed by 5 bases and J by 3 bases, 10 bases remained unmatched. Germline loops: CDR1 MDHEN, CDR2 SYDVKM. CDR3 nucleotides: TGTGCCAGCAGTATGACAGGGCTCCTCCTCTACGAGCAGTACTTC. Protein: CASSMTGLLLYEQYF.

The CDR3 DNA follows: TGCGCCAGCAGCTGGACGACCTCCGGGTCCTACGAGCAGTACTTC. Its translation is CASSWTTSGSYEQYF. The rearrangement joins TRBV5-1 to TRBJ2-7; no clear D gene. Germline V gives CDR1 SGHRS, CDR2 YFSETQ. The CDR3 is 15 amino acids. Deletions cut 3 bases from V and 1 base from J, with 14 bases between. Using reference TRBV5-1 and TRBJ2-7 for the parts outside the CDR3, the full variable domain is KAGVTQTPRYLIKTRGQQVTLSCSPISGHRSVSWYQQTPGQGLQFLFEYFSETQRNKGNFPGRFSGRQFSNSRSEMNVSTLELGDSALYLCASSWTTSGSYEQYFGPGTRLTVT.

Details on this clone: A far bigger clonotype differs at one base, so this is likely a read error. The CDR3 nucleotides read TGTGCCGGCAGTGAACCCCGGACAGGGCAAGGTTCCACTGAAGCTTTCTTT. Translating it yields CAGSEPRTGQGSTEAFF. V and J are TRBV25-1 and TRBJ1-1; 8 nucleotides align to TRBD1. The CDR3 extends over 17 amino acids. Looked up from germline, CDR1 is MGHDK and CDR2 is SYGVNS.

J is TRBJ2-1 and V is TRBV11-2; tentatively, D is TRBD2 (6 bases). CDR1 SGHAT and CDR2 FQNNGV come from the germline V gene. The CDR3 is 11 amino acids. The ends were cut back, 6 bases at V and 8 bases at J, with 8 bases in the middle. The CDR3 bases are TGTGCCAGCAGTAGCGGCTATGAGCAGTTCTTC. It is translated as CASSSGYEQFF. The whole variable domain, filled in from reference TRBV11-2 and TRBJ2-1, reads EAGVAQSPRYKIIEKRQSVAFWCNPISGHATLYWYQQILGQGPKLLIQFQNNGVVDDSQLPKDRFSAERLKGVDSTLKIQPAKLEDSAVYLCASSSGYEQFFGPGTRLTVL.

This clone has only one observation. The chain combines TRBV5-1 with TRBJ2-5; 14 bases match TRBD2. Germline-derived CDR1 and CDR2 are SGHRS and YFSETQ. V was clipped by 3 bases and J by 5 bases; unmatched bases: 6. The CDR3 length is 16 residues. CDR3 region: CASSSGRLAGGETQYF. Written as DNA, the CDR3 is TGCGCCAGCAGCTCTGGGCGACTAGCGGGAGGGGAGACCCAGTACTTC. Full variable domain (outside the CDR3, taken from reference TRBV5-1 and TRBJ2-5): KAGVTQTPRYLIKTRGQQVTLSCSPISGHRSVSWYQQTPGQGLQFLFEYFSETQRNKGNFPGRFSGRQFSNSRSEMNVSTLELGDSALYLCASSSGRLAGGETQYFGPGTRLLVL.

The gene calls are TRBV29-1 and TRBJ2-7; no definite D call. The CDR3 length is 11 residues. Deletions cut 4 bases from V and 3 bases from J, with 7 bases between. CDR1 is SQVTM and CDR2 is ANQGSEA in the germline V gene. CDR3 sequence: CSVGNSYEQYF. CDR3 in DNA: TGCAGCGTTGGAAACAGCTACGAGCAGTACTTC.

This clone was counted at least ten times. This rearrangement joins TRBV5-1 to TRBJ1-6; 8 bases agree with TRBD1. The V segment lost 5 bases and the J segment 7 bases; nucleotides outside the gene matches: 11. CDR3 length: 16 amino acids. Looked up from germline, CDR1 is SGHRS and CDR2 is YFSETQ. CDR3 amino acids: CASRPGTGTRNSPLHF. The CDR3 bases are TGCGCCAGCAGGCCCGGGACAGGAACCAGAAATTCACCCCTCCACTTT.

The chain is built from TRBV19 and TRBJ1-5; D might be TRBD1 (6 bases). Germline V gene data show CDR1 as LNHDA and CDR2 as SQIVND (reference sequence). CDR3 length: 12 residues. V was shortened by 5 bases and J by 10 bases, with 12 bases between the two germline ends. The CDR3 sequence: CASSYRVGPQHF. In DNA, the CDR3 is TGTGCCAGTAGTTACAGGGTCGGCCCCCAGCATTTT. The full variable domain, rest sourced from reference TRBV19 and TRBJ1-5, is DGGITQSPKYLFRKEGQNVTLSCEQNLNHDAMYWYRQDPGQGLRLIYYSQIVNDFQKGDIAEGYSVSREKKESFPLTVTSAQKNPTAFYLCASSYRVGPQHFGDGTRLSIL.

Comments on this clone: A read error is the likely source, as a far larger clone sits one nucleotide away. Additional DNA sequences in this sample encode the identical CDR3. The rearrangement uses TRBV20-1 and TRBJ1-1; D uncertain. The CDR3 has 11 residues. Between the trimmed V and J ends, which lost 8 bases and 1 base, there was a span of 8 bases. The germline CDR1 and CDR2 sequences are DFQATT and SNEGSKA (reference sequence). CDR3 coding DNA: TGCAGTCATAGGGAGAACACTGAAGCTTTCTTT. Its protein product is CSHRENTEAFF.

This clone was counted a single time. The chain uses TRBV28 and TRBJ1-5, with D perhaps matching TRBD1 (5 bases). The CDR3 spans 14 residues. The V gene's germline CDR1 is MDHEN and CDR2 SYDVKM. V was clipped by 5 bases and J by 4 bases, with 12 bases between them. CDR3 DNA sequence: TGTGCCAGCAGTCCACCGGGACCGAATCAGCCCCAGCATTTT. It codes for CASSPPGPNQPQHF.

The J gene is TRBJ2-7, the V gene TRBV7-8, with D perhaps matching TRBD1 (6 bases). Germline V gene lookup returns CDR1 SGHVS and CDR2 FQNEAQ. CDR3 length: 13 residues. Trimming left V 0 bases short and J 6 bases short, with 9 bases between. The CDR3 DNA reads as TGTGCCAGCAGCTTAGCAGGGGGAGCCGAGCAGTACTTC. Translated: CASSLAGGAEQYF. The full variable domain, completed using reference TRBV7-8 and TRBJ2-7, is GAGVSQSPRYKVAKRGQDVALRCDPISGHVSLFWYQQALGQGPEFLTYFQNEAQLDKSGLPSDRFFAERPEGSVSTLKIQRTQQEDSAVYLCASSLAGGAEQYFGPGTRLTVT.

The V and J genes are TRBV10-3 and TRBJ2-1; D is uncertain. The V gene lost 0 bases and the J gene lost 9 bases, with 12 bases spanning the gap. This CDR3 region has 14 residues. CDR1 ENHRY and CDR2 SYGVKD come from the germline V gene. CDR3 sequence: CAISESGGHREQFF. The CDR3 bases are TGTGCCATCAGTGAGTCTGGTGGCCATCGTGAGCAGTTCTTC.

This clone was seen more than once but under ten times. In DNA, the CDR3 is TGTGCCAGCAGCTACAACAGGGGGCTTCAGCCCCAGCATTTT. This translates into CASSYNRGLQPQHF. The V and J genes are TRBV7-8 and TRBJ1-5; TRBD1 matches at 9 bases. With V trimmed by 4 bases and J by 6 bases, 4 bases remained unmatched. Per the germline V gene, CDR1 is SGHVS and CDR2 is FQNEAQ. The CDR3 is 14 residues long.

To note about this clone: The same CDR3 arises from other DNA sequences in this sample as well. V and J are TRBV18 and TRBJ2-7; D ambiguous. The CDR3 extends over 11 amino acids. V gave up 5 bases and J gave up 0 bases, with 2 bases separating them. CDR1 KGHSH and CDR2 LQKENI come from the germline V gene. CDR3 in DNA: TGTGCCAGCTCAAGCTCCTACGAGCAGTACTTC. This sequence encodes CASSSSYEQYF.

The V gene is TRBV19, the J gene TRBJ1-5; no firm D call. Germline loops: CDR1 LNHDA, CDR2 SQIVND (reference sequence). CDR3 length: 13 residues. V was clipped by 3 bases and J by 6 bases, with 9 bases between them. The chain's CDR3 is CASSIHPSQPQHF. The CDR3 DNA is TGTGCCAGTAGTATTCATCCTAGTCAGCCCCAGCATTTT.

The chain carries TRBV15 and TRBJ1-1; unclear D gene. This CDR3 is 16 amino acids long. Germline V CDR1 and CDR2: LNHNV, YYDKDF (reference sequence). V shed 0 bases and J shed 0 bases, with 11 bases lying between them. The CDR3, as DNA: TGTGCCACCAGCAGAGAAGGTGGAGCCTTGAACACTGAAGCTTTCTTT. Translating gives CATSREGGALNTEAFF.

This clone was detected only a few times. The gene calls are TRBV11-1 and TRBJ2-3; TRBD1 is a possible D gene (6 bases). From germline, CDR1 is SGHAT and CDR2 FQDESV (reference sequence). V was pared by 2 bases and J by 0 bases, with 9 bases between. This CDR3 spans 15 amino acids. The CDR3 DNA follows: TGTGCCAGCAGCTTATCTACAGGGAGCACAGATACGCAGTATTTT. Translation gives CASSLSTGSTDTQYF.

This chain joins TRBV29-1 and TRBJ1-5; a weak D match, TRBD1 (6 bases). The CDR3 totals 12 residues. Germline CDR1 SQVTM, CDR2 ANQGSEA. V shed 2 bases and J shed 9 bases, with 11 bases lying between them. CDR3 nucleotides: TGCAGCGTTGAACAGGGGTCAGGGCCCCAGCATTTT. This codes for CSVEQGSGPQHF.